This paragraph reports one T cell receptor (beta chain). This record comes from a study of blood T cell repertoires in COVID-19. For the study at large: The cDNA or gDNA used as material had been derived from T cells, B-cell-depleted T cells, or PBMCs.

Germline V gene data show CDR1 as LGHNA and CDR2 as YSLEER. This CDR3 comprises 17 residues. Unmatched junction bases numbered 16, after V lost 1 base and J lost 9 bases. Source study methods: Nucleated cell counts were estimated from reference gene primer amplification. Sequencing used immunoSEQ multiplex PCR; TCRdb keeps in-frame clones, though not all of them. That table furnishes V, J and clone size, whereas the DNA furnished D and trimming. The sample consists of roughly 80,000 clones, under 80% of them appearing once. The rearrangement joins TRBV4-3 to TRBJ2-3, with TRBD1 matching over 7 bases. Material: peripheral blood. This TCR was sampled from a human donor in a cohort sampled during active COVID-19. CDR3 loop: CASSQGASGGAYDTQYF. The CDR3 nucleotides are TGCGCCAGCAGCCAAGGAGCATCAGGGGGTGCATATGACACGCAGTATTTT.